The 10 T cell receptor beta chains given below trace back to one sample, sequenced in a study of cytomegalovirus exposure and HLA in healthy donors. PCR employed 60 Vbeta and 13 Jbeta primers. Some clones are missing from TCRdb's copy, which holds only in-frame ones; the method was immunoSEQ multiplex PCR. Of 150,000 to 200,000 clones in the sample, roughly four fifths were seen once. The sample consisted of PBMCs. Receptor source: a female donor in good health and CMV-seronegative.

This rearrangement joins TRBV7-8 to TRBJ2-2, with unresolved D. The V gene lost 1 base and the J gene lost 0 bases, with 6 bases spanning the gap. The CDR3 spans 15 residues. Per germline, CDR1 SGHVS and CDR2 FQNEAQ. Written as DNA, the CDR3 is TGTGCCAGCAGCTTAGTGGGCGCGAACACCGGGGAGCTGTTTTTT. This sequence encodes CASSLVGANTGELFF.

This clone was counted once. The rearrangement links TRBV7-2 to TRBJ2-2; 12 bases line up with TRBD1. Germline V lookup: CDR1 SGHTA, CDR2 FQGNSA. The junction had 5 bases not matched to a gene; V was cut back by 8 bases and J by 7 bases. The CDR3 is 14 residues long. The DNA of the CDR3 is TGTGCCAGCGGCGGGACAGGGGGCATCGGGGAGCTGTTTTTT. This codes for CASGGTGGIGELFF. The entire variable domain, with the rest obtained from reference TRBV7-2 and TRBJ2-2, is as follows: GAGVSQSPSNKVTEKGKDVELRCDPISGHTALYWYRQSLGQGLEFLIYFQGNSAPDKSGLPSDRFSAERTGGSVSTLTIQRTQQEDSAVYLCASGGTGGIGELFFGEGSRLTVL.

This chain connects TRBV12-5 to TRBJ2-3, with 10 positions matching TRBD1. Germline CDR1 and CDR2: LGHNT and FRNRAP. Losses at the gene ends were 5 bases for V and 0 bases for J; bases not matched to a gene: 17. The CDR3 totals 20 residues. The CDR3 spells CASGRAGTGDSFSSTDTQYF. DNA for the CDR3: TGTGCTAGTGGTCGAGCCGGGACAGGGGATTCTTTTTCTAGCACAGATACGCAGTATTTT.

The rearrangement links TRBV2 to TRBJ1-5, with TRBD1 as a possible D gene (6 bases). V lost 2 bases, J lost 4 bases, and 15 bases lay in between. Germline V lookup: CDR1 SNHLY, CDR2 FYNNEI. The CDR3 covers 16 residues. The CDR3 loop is CASSERGHGRNQPQHF. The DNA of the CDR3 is TGTGCCAGCAGTGAACGGGGACATGGGCGTAATCAGCCCCAGCATTTT.

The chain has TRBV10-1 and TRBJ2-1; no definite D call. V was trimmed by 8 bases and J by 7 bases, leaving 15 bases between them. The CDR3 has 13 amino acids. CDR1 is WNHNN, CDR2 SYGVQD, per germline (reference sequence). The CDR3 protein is CASGATPGNEQFF. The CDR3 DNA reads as TGCGCCAGCGGTGCGACCCCCGGGAATGAGCAGTTCTTC.

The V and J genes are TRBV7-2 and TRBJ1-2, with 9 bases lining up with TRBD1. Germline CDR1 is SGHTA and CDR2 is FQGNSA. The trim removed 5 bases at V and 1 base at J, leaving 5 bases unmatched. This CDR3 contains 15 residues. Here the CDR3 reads CASSRRDRVNYGYTF. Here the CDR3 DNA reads TGTGCCAGCAGCCGCCGGGACAGGGTTAACTATGGCTACACCTTC.

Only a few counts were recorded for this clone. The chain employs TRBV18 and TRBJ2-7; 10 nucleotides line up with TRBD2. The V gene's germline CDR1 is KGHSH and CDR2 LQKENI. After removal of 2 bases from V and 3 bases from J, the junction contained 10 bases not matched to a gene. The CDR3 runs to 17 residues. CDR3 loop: CASSPSSGSVGGYEQYF. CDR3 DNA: TGTGCCAGCTCACCATCTAGCGGGAGCGTTGGTGGCTACGAGCAGTACTTC.

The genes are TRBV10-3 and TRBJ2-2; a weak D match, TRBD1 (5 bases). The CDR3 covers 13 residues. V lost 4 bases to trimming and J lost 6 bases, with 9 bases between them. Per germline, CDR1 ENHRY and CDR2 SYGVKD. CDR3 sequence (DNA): TGTGCCATCAGTGCCGTAGGGGCCGGGGAGCTGTTTTTT. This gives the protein CAISAVGAGELFF.

The CDR3 reads CASSVGRGGSTDTQYF. DNA of the CDR3: TGTGCCAGCAGCGTAGGGCGGGGGGGGTCGACAGATACGCAGTATTTT. The V call is TRBV9, the J call TRBJ2-3, with 9 bases identical to TRBD2. This CDR3 spans 16 amino acids. Per the germline V gene, CDR1 is SGDLS and CDR2 is YYNGEE. The V segment lost 0 bases and the J segment 3 bases; nucleotides outside the gene matches: 5.

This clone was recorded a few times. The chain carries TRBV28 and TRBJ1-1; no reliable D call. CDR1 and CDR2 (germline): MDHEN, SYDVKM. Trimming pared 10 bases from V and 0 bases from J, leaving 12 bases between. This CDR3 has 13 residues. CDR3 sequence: CATGREVNTEAFF. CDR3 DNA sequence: TGTGCCACGGGGAGGGAGGTGAACACTGAAGCTTTCTTT.